Listed here are 9 T cell receptor beta chains from one sample, sequenced in a study of blood T cell repertoires in COVID-19. Clones were read by immunoSEQ multiplex PCR, and TCRdb kept only the in-frame ones, dropping some. The sample shows about 86,000 clones, about 85% of them seen only once. Sequencing used peripheral blood. These receptors all stem from a man aged 50-59 years with acute or convalescent COVID-19.

V usage is TRBV7-2 and J usage is TRBJ2-3; D is unclear. This CDR3 has 18 amino acids. V lost 4 bases to trimming and J lost 0 bases, with 20 bases between them. Germline V CDR1 and CDR2: SGHTA, FQGNSA. CDR3 in amino acids: CASSSPLRLQSSTDTQYF. The CDR3 DNA reads as TGTGCCAGCAGCTCTCCCCTCAGGCTACAATCTAGCACAGATACGCAGTATTTT.

The chain is built from TRBV6-5 and TRBJ1-6; 8 positions agree with TRBD1. The V gene end was trimmed by 6 bases and the J gene end by 7 bases; junction bases not matched to a gene: 8. This CDR3 has 15 amino acids. CDR1 and CDR2 (germline): MNHEY, SVGAGI. CDR3 residues: CASRAGGALNSPLHF. Written as DNA, the CDR3 is TGTGCCAGCAGGGCAGGGGGCGCCTTAAATTCACCCCTCCACTTT.

This chain connects TRBV6-1 to TRBJ2-6; 7 bases map to TRBD1. This CDR3 has 16 residues. Germline loops: CDR1 MNHNS, CDR2 SASEGT. The J segment lost 4 bases and the V segment lost 0 bases, leaving 3 bases of the junction unmatched. The CDR3 coding sequence is TGTGCCAGCAGTGAAGCGACAGGGTTCGGGGCCAACGTCCTGACTTTC. It codes for CASSEATGFGANVLTF.

The chain employs TRBV6-1 and TRBJ2-7; the match to TRBD2 covers 11 bases. The CDR3 totals 15 residues. Germline CDR1 reads MNHNS; CDR2 reads SASEGT. With V trimmed by 3 bases and J by 6 bases, 7 bases remained unmatched. The CDR3 DNA is TGTGCCAGCAGTGATCTTAGCGGGGGGGCATCCGAGCAGTACTTC. Its translation is CASSDLSGGASEQYF.

The table lists this clone with a few counts. This chain uses TRBV28 with TRBJ1-3; maybe TRBD1 (5 bases). Germline V gene lookup returns CDR1 MDHEN and CDR2 SYDVKM. V gave up 8 bases and J gave up 3 bases, with 11 bases separating them. The CDR3 is made up of 13 amino acids. CDR3 sequence reads: CASLGGNGNTIYF. DNA for the CDR3: TGTGCCAGCCTGGGGGGGAATGGAAACACCATATATTTT.

V usage is TRBV7-9 and J usage is TRBJ1-6, with D unclear. CDR3 length: 15 amino acids. Germline assignment: CDR1 SEHNR and CDR2 FQNEAQ (reference sequence). V was clipped by 6 bases and J by 7 bases, with 16 bases between them. The DNA of the CDR3 is TGTGCCAGCAGTCGTTTTCGGGGTGGGAATTCACCCCTCCACTTT. It codes for CASSRFRGGNSPLHF.

This chain links TRBV19 with TRBJ2-1; the match to TRBD2 covers 8 bases. The trim removed 4 bases at V and 10 bases at J, leaving 9 bases unmatched. The CDR3 is made up of 14 amino acids. Germline V lookup: CDR1 LNHDA, CDR2 SQIVND (reference sequence). CDR3 amino acids: CASSTSGFPVEQFF. For the CDR3, the DNA is TGTGCCAGTAGTACTAGCGGGTTCCCGGTGGAGCAGTTCTTC.

The chain recombines TRBV6-5 with TRBJ2-7; TRBD2 matches 7 bases. The CDR3 is made up of 15 amino acids. V gave up 4 bases and J gave up 3 bases; unmatched junction bases: 9. Germline V CDR1 and CDR2: MNHEY, SVGAGI. This CDR3 is CASSSPSAGIYEQYF. In DNA form, the CDR3 reads TGTGCCAGCAGTTCACCTTCAGCGGGGATCTACGAGCAGTACTTC.

CDR3 nucleotide sequence: TGTGCCAGCAGCCACAACCCCAGGGAAAAACTGTTTTTT. Translating it yields CASSHNPREKLFF. The chain couples TRBV14 to TRBJ1-4; no reliable D call. Germline CDR1 reads SGHDN; CDR2 reads FVKESK. The CDR3 length is 13 residues. The ends were cut back, 3 bases at V and 8 bases at J, with 10 bases in the middle.